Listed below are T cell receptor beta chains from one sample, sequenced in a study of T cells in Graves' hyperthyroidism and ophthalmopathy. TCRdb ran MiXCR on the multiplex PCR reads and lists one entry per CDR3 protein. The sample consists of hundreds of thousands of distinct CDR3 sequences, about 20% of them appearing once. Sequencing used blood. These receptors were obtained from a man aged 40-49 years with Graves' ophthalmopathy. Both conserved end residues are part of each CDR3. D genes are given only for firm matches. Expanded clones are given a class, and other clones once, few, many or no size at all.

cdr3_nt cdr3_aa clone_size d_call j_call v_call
TGTGCCAGCAGGGGGACAGGGCAACAAGAGACCCAGTACTTC CASRGTGQQETQYF many TRBD1 TRBJ2-5 TRBV12-3/TRBV12-4
TGCGCCAGCGGTCGCGACCGAGAAAAAAACATTCAGTACTTC CASGRDREKNIQYF many - TRBJ2-4 TRBV5-1
TGTGCCAGCAGTGATAGGGTAGGGGGGGCAGATACGCAGTATTTT CASSDRVGGADTQYF few - TRBJ2-3 TRBV6-1
TGTGCCAGCAGTACGCGCGCCGGGGGTGGCTCCTACAATGAGCAGTTCTTC CASSTRAGGGSYNEQFF - - TRBJ2-1 TRBV12-3/TRBV12-4
TGCAGTGCCACTACCGGGACTGTTACAGATACGCAGTATTTT CSATTGTVTDTQYF few - TRBJ2-3 TRBV20-1
TGTGCCAGTAACCCTGGACAGCCGTATAGCAATCAGCCCCAGCATTTT CASNPGQPYSNQPQHF - - TRBJ1-5 TRBV19
TGTGCCAGCACAACCGGGACAGGGAATCAGCCCCAGCATTTT CASTTGTGNQPQHF many TRBD1 TRBJ1-5 TRBV2
TGCGCCAGCAGCTTGGCCCCTAGTGGAGAGACCCAGTACTTC CASSLAPSGETQYF - - TRBJ2-5 TRBV5-1
TGTGCTAGCAGCTTATTTGAGACGAACACCGGGGAGCTGTTTTTT CASSLFETNTGELFF few - TRBJ2-2 TRBV7-7
TGCGCCAGCAGCGAGACTCCTAGTTACACCGGGGAGCTGTTTTTT CASSETPSYTGELFF few - TRBJ2-2 TRBV5-1
TGCGCCAGCAGCGGCTTGGGACAATTAAACACTGAAGCTTTCTTT CASSGLGQLNTEAFF - - TRBJ1-1 TRBV5-1
TGTGCCAGCAGCTTTAATGGGCTTTCCTACGAGCAGTACTTC CASSFNGLSYEQYF few - TRBJ2-7 TRBV5-6
TGTGCCAGCACGACGGGCCAAAATGAGCAGTTCTTC CASTTGQNEQFF many - TRBJ2-1 TRBV27
TGTGCCAGCATCCTAACAGGGAGGGGAGAGACCCAGTACTTC CASILTGRGETQYF - - TRBJ2-5 TRBV5-6
TGTGCTAGCAGCCCCGGGGGGGGGGACTACGAGCAGTACTTC CASSPGGGDYEQYF few TRBD2 TRBJ2-7 TRBV7-7
TGTGCCAGCACCTCCGGGTCCTATAATTCACCCCTCCACTTT CASTSGSYNSPLHF - - TRBJ1-6 TRBV27
TGCGCCAGCAGCCAAGATCGAGGGAATATGGACGGTACCTACGAGCAGTACTTC CASSQDRGNMDGTYEQYF - - TRBJ2-7 TRBV4-3
TGCAGTACCCACAGGGAACACGGCTATAATTCACCCCTCCACTTT CSTHREHGYNSPLHF few - TRBJ1-6 TRBV20-1
TGTGCCAGCACCTCTCCCCCCGGCAACACTGAAGCTTTCTTT CASTSPPGNTEAFF - - TRBJ1-1 TRBV6-1
TGCAGTGCTAGATTGTACGGGCCGAACACTGAAGCTTTCTTT CSARLYGPNTEAFF few - TRBJ1-1 TRBV20-1
TGTGCCATCAGTGAGTCCGACAGTGAGAATGAAAAACTGTTTTTT CAISESDSENEKLFF few - TRBJ1-4 TRBV10-3
TGTGCCAGCAGCGTAACCCGGACTAGCCTCTCCTACAATGAGCAGTTCTTC CASSVTRTSLSYNEQFF - TRBD2 TRBJ2-1 TRBV9
TGCGCCAGCAGCTTGGTATTCGGGGATGAGCAGTTCTTC CASSLVFGDEQFF many - TRBJ2-1 TRBV5-1
TGTGCCAGCAGATTGACGGACCTCATCTATAATTCACCCCTCCACTTT CASRLTDLIYNSPLHF few - TRBJ1-6 TRBV6-1
TGCGCCAGCAGCCCGAACGCAGGGGGATCCTCCTACGAGCAGTACTTC CASSPNAGGSSYEQYF few TRBD1 TRBJ2-7 TRBV5-1
TGTGCCAGCAGCCGCCAGGGGAACGGATATAATGAAAAACTGTTTTTT CASSRQGNGYNEKLFF - - TRBJ1-4 TRBV9
TGTGCCAGCAGCGAGGACTACAGCTCCTACAATGAGCAGTTCTTC CASSEDYSSYNEQFF - - TRBJ2-1 TRBV5-4
TGTGCTAGCAGCCCCATTGAGGGGGTCAATGAGCAGTTCTTC CASSPIEGVNEQFF - - TRBJ2-1 TRBV7-7
TGTGCCAGCAGTTTAACGGGGGAGGGACAAGGAGGGGGGGATACGCAGTATTTT CASSLTGEGQGGGDTQYF - - TRBJ2-3 TRBV28
TGTGCCAGCAGCCTGGGGACAGGGTCCCTCTATGGCTACACCTTC CASSLGTGSLYGYTF few TRBD1 TRBJ1-2 TRBV7-8
TGTGCCAGCAGCCCTTGGAGGGGAACGGAGACAGATACGCAGTATTTT CASSPWRGTETDTQYF - - TRBJ2-3 TRBV3-1
TGTGCCAGCAGCCGAACTACAACTAGCGAAACAGGCCCTCCTTTCTACGAGCAGTACTTC CASSRTTTSETGPPFYEQYF - TRBD2 TRBJ2-7 TRBV7-9
TGTGCCAGCAAGGCAACGAACACCGGGGAGCTGTTTTTT CASKATNTGELFF many - TRBJ2-2 TRBV12-3/TRBV12-4
TGTGCCAGCAGTTGGACAGGGGGCTACAATGAGCAGTTCTTC CASSWTGGYNEQFF many TRBD1 TRBJ2-1 TRBV28
TGTGCCAGCAGCGTCCGGGACCACGAGCAGTACTTC CASSVRDHEQYF - - TRBJ2-7 TRBV11-2
TGTGCCAGCAGACAAGGGGGCCAAGAGACCCAGTACTTC CASRQGGQETQYF - - TRBJ2-5 TRBV6-1
TGTGCCAGCATCTCAGGACAGACCTCTAGCACAGATACGCAGTATTTT CASISGQTSSTDTQYF many - TRBJ2-3 TRBV12-3/TRBV12-4
TGTGCCTGGAGTGTAGCCGGGGCCGAGCGAGATACGCAGTATTTT CAWSVAGAERDTQYF few - TRBJ2-3 TRBV30
TGTGCCAGCTTCAGCCATTACCCCGGGACAGAATATTATGGCTACACCTTC CASFSHYPGTEYYGYTF - TRBD1 TRBJ1-2 TRBV19
TGTGCCAGCAGTTCTGAGGGGGGCGGGGATGAGCAGTTCTTC CASSSEGGGDEQFF - - TRBJ2-1 TRBV27
TGTGCCAGCAGCGTAGGAGGGGCGATGAACACTGAAGCTTTCTTT CASSVGGAMNTEAFF few - TRBJ1-1 TRBV9
TGTGCCAGCAGCTTAGATGTAGGGGTTTCAGATACGCAGTATTTT CASSLDVGVSDTQYF many - TRBJ2-3 TRBV7-2
TGTGCCAGCAGGGGAGACAAGGCGTCCACTGAAGCTTTCTTT CASRGDKASTEAFF few - TRBJ1-1 TRBV2
TGTGCCAGCGGATACCCCCCTACCGGGACTAGCGGGAGTTATCCAGATACGCAGTATTTT CASGYPPTGTSGSYPDTQYF - TRBD2 TRBJ2-3 TRBV11-2
TGTGCCTGGAGGGGCTTCTACAATGAGCAGTTCTTC CAWRGFYNEQFF few - TRBJ2-1 TRBV30
TGTGCCAGTAGTCTCGGACAGGGTATTTATCAGCCCCAGCATTTT CASSLGQGIYQPQHF - TRBD1 TRBJ1-5 TRBV19
TGTGCCAGCAGTTTATCGGCAGGGATGAATTCACCCCTCCACTTT CASSLSAGMNSPLHF - - TRBJ1-6 TRBV28
TGTGCCAGCAGTTACATGGCGGGGGGACAGGAGATGTTCTATGGCTACACCTTC CASSYMAGGQEMFYGYTF many TRBD1 TRBJ1-2 TRBV6-5
TGTGCCTGGAGTCCACCGCCGGGTTACAATCAGCCCCAGCATTTT CAWSPPPGYNQPQHF many - TRBJ1-5 TRBV30
TGTGCCAGCTCACAAACCGCAAGCTACAATGAGCAGTTCTTC CASSQTASYNEQFF - - TRBJ2-1 TRBV18
TGCAGTGCTAGTGGCGACAGGACCTATGGCTACACCTTC CSASGDRTYGYTF few - TRBJ1-2 TRBV20-1
TGTGCCAGCAGCTTAGCATTCCAAGGGGCTAGCGGGAGAGGGCATGAGCAGTTCTTC CASSLAFQGASGRGHEQFF - TRBD2 TRBJ2-1 TRBV11-2
TGTGCCATCAGTGGGCGACAGGGTGGCGATACGCAGTATTTT CAISGRQGGDTQYF - TRBD1 TRBJ2-3 TRBV10-3
TGTGCCAGCACCTCGGGGGGGACTCCCAACGGGGAGCTGTTTTTT CASTSGGTPNGELFF - TRBD2 TRBJ2-2 TRBV6-1
TGTGCCAGCAGCCGCGGGACAGCCCTTGGAAACACCATATATTTT CASSRGTALGNTIYF - TRBD1 TRBJ1-3 TRBV5-8